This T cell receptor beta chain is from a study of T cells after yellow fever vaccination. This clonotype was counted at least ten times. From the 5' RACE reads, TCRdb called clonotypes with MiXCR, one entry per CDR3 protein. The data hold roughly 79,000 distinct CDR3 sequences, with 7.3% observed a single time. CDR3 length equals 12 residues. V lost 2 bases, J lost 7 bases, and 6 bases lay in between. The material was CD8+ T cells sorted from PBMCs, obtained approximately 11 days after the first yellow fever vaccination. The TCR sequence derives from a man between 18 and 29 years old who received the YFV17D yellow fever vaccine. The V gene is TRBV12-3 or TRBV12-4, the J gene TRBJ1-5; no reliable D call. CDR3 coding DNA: TGTGCCAGCAGTTTAACCCGACAGCCCCAGCATTTT. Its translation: CASSLTRQPQHF.